The T cell receptor beta chain described here comes from a study of OX40 agonist ivuxolimab in advanced cancers. For the wider study: Ivuxolimab, which targeted the costimulatory receptor OX40 (CD134), was an agonistic, fully human IgG2 monoclonal antibody. Intravenous ivuxolimab was administered to patients every 2 weeks at six dose levels: 0.01, 0.1, 0.3, 1.5, 3 and 10 mg/kg. Among the 50 to 55 dose-escalation patients, some 19 had hepatocellular carcinoma, around 15 melanoma, 9 renal cell carcinoma and 9 head and neck cancer. In the dose-escalation cohort, 82.7% of patients were male, and the mean age was roughly 60 years with a range of roughly 23 to 79. Prior anti-PD-1, anti-PD-L1 or anti-CTLA-4 therapy was permitted, and checkpoint inhibitors had been received by approximately 39% of dose-escalation patients. Partial responses occurred in three dose-escalation patients: two with cutaneous melanoma and one with hepatocellular carcinoma. The point of sequencing TCRbeta in the periphery was to test whether ivuxolimab changed TCR sequence diversity and drove clonal T-cell expansion. The paper describes the monotherapy dose-escalation part (N ≈ 49 patients) of the phase I trial of ivuxolimab.

Genomic DNA was isolated from the sorted cells so that the TCRbeta CDR3 region could be sequenced. TCRbeta CDR3 regions were sequenced using the immunoSEQ Assay. As stored in TCRdb, this immuneACCESS dataset retains in-frame rearrangements with V and J assigned. A fraction of the clones does not appear; measured against another copy, unresolved V genes explain less than half of the discrepancy, and the remainder lacks a known reason. The sample table lists more than 25,000 clones, roughly 84% of them with a count of one. Roughly 30% of the sample is in the top ten clones. What the work shows at the level of the full study, not this receptor alone: At doses of 0.1 to 3.0 mg/kg, clonal expansion of both CD4+ and CD8+ blood T cells was observed from baseline to week 6. On average, CD8+ T cells showed more expanded clones than CD4+ T cells after ivuxolimab. In partial responders in the 0.1-3.0 mg/kg groups, normalized peripheral clonal expansion was found to be among the lowest, especially among CD8+ T cells. Antigen specificity was not determined for the clonally expanded peripheral T cells. Low levels of normalized T-cell clonal expansion were also shown by some nonresponding patients.

On this clone itself: No antigen is known for it. No much larger clone exists at a distance of one base, and base qualities are not known.

Its CDR3 holds 18 amino acids, cysteine through phenylalanine. The only DNA kept is the CDR3, 54 bases in frame from the first base. V and J are truncated by 5 bases and 5 bases respectively, leaving an intervening sequence of 22 bases. From the germline V gene, CDR1 is SGHVT and CDR2 is SQSDAQ. The trial excluded patients who had a history of autoimmune disease or who were on systemic immunosuppression. Peripheral blood for TCR sequencing was collected from all dose cohorts at baseline, on cycle 4 day 1, and on cycle 7 day 1. Samples came from an open-label, multicenter, first-in-human phase I dose-escalation trial of ivuxolimab. Adults with locally advanced or metastatic melanoma, renal cell, hepatocellular, or head and neck squamous cell carcinoma were enrolled in the trial. Before TCR sequencing, CD4+ T cells and CD8+ T cells were sorted from peripheral blood as separate populations.

Here the sequenced sample was CD4+ or CD8+ T cells sorted from blood, taken in a trial of the OX40 agonist ivuxolimab. The chain is assembled from TRBV7-4 and TRBJ2-6, with no reliable assignment of the D segment. This sequence was found in an adult with an advanced solid tumor such as melanoma, head and neck, liver or kidney cancer. The CDR3 protein sequence reads: CASSRIGSSQSRANVLTF. The bases read TGTGCCAGCAGCCGCATCGGCAGCTCACAAAGTCGGGCCAACGTCCTGACTTTC. With the portions outside the CDR3 filled from the reference TRBV7-4 and TRBJ2-6 genes, the complete variable region becomes GAGVSQSPRYKVAKRGRDVALRCDSISGHVTLYWYRQTLGQGSEVLTYSQSDAQRDKSGRPSGRFSAERPERSVSTLKIQRTEQGDSAVYLCASSRIGSSQSRANVLTFGAGSRLTVL.